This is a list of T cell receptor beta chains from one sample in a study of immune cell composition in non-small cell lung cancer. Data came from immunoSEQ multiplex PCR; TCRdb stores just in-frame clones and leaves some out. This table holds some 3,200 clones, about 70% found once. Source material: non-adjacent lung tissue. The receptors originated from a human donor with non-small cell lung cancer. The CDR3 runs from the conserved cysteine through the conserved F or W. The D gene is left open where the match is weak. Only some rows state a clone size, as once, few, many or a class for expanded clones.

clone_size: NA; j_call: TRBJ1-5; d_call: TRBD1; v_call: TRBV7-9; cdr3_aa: CASSLNRGVDQPQHF; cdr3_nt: TGTGCCAGCAGCTTAAACAGGGGAGTGGATCAGCCCCAGCATTTT
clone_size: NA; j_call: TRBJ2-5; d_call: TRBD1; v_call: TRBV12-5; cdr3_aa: CASGLETDRVGGTQYF; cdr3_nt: TGTGCTAGTGGTTTGGAGACGGACAGGGTGGGTGGGACCCAGTACTTC
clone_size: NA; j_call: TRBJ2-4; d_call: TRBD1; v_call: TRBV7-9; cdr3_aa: CASSSPGQGLNIQYF; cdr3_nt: TGTGCCAGCAGCTCCCCGGGACAGGGCTTAAACATTCAGTACTTC
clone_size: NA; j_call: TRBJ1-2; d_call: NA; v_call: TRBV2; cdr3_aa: CASSEGRDRAGYTF; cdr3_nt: TGTGCCAGCAGCGAAGGGCGGGACCGGGCTGGCTACACCTTC
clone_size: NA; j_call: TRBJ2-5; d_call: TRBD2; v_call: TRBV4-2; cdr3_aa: CASSPGTSGGHSQETQYF; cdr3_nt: TGTGCCAGCAGCCCAGGGACTAGCGGGGGGCATAGCCAAGAGACCCAGTACTTC
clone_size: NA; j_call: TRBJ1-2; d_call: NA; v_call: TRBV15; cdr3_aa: CATSSDPTAYGYTF; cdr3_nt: TGTGCCACCAGCAGTGACCCGACAGCCTATGGCTACACCTTC
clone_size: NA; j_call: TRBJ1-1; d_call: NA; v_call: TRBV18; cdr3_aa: CASSPGREATEAFF; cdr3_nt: TGTGCCAGCTCACCGGGCAGGGAGGCCACTGAAGCTTTCTTT
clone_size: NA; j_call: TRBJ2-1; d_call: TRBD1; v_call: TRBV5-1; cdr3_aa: CASSELGQGVDEQFF; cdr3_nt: TGCGCCAGCAGCGAACTGGGACAGGGAGTCGATGAGCAGTTCTTC
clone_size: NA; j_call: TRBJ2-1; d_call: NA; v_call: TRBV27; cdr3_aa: CASGGGGLRSYNEQFF; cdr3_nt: TGTGCCAGTGGGGGCGGGGGCCTGCGCTCCTACAATGAGCAGTTCTTC
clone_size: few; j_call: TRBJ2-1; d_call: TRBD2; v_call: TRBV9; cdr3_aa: CASSVAGQRGYNEQFF; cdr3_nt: TGTGCCAGCAGCGTAGCTGGGCAGCGGGGCTACAATGAGCAGTTCTTC
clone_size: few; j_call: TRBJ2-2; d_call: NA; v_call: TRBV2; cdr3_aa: CASSDGGANTGELFF; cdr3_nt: TGTGCCAGCAGTGATGGAGGGGCCAACACCGGGGAGCTGTTTTTT
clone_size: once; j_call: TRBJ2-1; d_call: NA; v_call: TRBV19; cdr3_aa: CASSIGTRDGNEQFF; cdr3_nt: TGTGCCAGTAGTATAGGAACTAGAGATGGCAATGAGCAGTTCTTC
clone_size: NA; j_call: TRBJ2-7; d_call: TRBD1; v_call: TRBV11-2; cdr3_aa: CASSSLTGATYEQYF; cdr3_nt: TGTGCCAGCAGCTCTCTGACAGGGGCGACCTACGAGCAGTACTTC
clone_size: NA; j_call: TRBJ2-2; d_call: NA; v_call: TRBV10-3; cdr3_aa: CAISEGQGGTGELFF; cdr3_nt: TGTGCCATCAGTGAGGGGCAGGGGGGCACCGGGGAGCTGTTTTTT
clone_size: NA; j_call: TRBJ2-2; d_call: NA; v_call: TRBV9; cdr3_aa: CASSVAVAGELFF; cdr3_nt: TGTGCCAGCAGCGTAGCGGTCGCCGGGGAGCTGTTTTTT
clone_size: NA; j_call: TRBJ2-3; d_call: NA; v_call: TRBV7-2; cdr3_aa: CASSLLGADSTDTQYF; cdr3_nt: TGTGCCAGCAGCTTACTAGGGGCCGATAGCACAGATACGCAGTATTTT
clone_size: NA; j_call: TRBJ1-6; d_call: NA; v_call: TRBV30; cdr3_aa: CAWSLIWDSSNSPLHF; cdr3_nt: TGTGCCTGGAGTCTCATTTGGGACTCTTCAAATTCACCCCTCCACTTT
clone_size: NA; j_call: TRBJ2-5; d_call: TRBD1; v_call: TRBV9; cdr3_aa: CASSEMGQGLQETQYF; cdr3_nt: TGTGCCAGCAGCGAGATGGGACAGGGGCTACAAGAGACCCAGTACTTC
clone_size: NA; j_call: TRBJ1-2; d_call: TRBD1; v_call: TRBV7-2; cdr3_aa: CASKAGGWNYGYTF; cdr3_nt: TGTGCCAGCAAAGCAGGGGGCTGGAACTATGGCTACACCTTC
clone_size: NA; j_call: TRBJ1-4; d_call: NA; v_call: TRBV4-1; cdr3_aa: CASSQGASINEKLFF; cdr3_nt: TGCGCCAGCAGCCAAGGGGCCAGTATTAATGAAAAACTGTTTTTT
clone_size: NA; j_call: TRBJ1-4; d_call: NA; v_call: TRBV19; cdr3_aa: CASSTRQSTNEKLFF; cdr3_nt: TGTGCCAGTAGTACCCGACAGTCAACTAATGAAAAACTGTTTTTT
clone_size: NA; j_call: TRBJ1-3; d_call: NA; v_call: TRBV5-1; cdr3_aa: CASSLVGEGNTIYF; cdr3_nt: TGCGCCAGCAGCTTGGTAGGGGAAGGAAACACCATATATTTT
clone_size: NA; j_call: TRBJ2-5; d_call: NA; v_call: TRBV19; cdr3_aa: CASSIELARETQYF; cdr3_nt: TGTGCCAGTAGTATAGAACTAGCCAGAGAGACCCAGTACTTC
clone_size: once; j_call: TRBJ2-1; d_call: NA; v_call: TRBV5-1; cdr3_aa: CASSSEGRLEDNEQFF; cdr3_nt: TGCGCCAGCAGCTCAGAAGGGAGGCTGGAGGACAATGAGCAGTTCTTC
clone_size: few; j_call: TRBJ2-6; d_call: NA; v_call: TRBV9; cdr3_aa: CASSFRTRFSGANVLTF; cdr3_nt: TGTGCCAGCAGCTTCCGAACGCGGTTCTCTGGGGCCAACGTCCTGACTTTC
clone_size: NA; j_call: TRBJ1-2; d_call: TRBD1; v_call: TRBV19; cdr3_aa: CASSTRQGLSSRGYTF; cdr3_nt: TGTGCCAGTAGTACCCGACAGGGATTATCGTCGCGGGGCTACACCTTC
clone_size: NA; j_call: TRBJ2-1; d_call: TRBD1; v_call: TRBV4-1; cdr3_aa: CASSQGVRDRPYNEQFF; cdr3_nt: TGCGCCAGCAGCCAAGGGGTCAGGGACAGGCCCTACAATGAGCAGTTCTTC
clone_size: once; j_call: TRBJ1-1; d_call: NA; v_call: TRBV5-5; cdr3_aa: CASSSGNGGNTEAFF; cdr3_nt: TGTGCCAGCAGCTCGGGGAACGGCGGGAACACTGAAGCTTTCTTT
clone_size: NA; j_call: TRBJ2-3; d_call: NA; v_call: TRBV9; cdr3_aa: CASSVEQRTDTQYF; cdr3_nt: TGTGCCAGCAGCGTAGAACAACGCACAGATACGCAGTATTTT
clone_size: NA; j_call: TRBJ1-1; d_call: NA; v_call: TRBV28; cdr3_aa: CASSSQPNTEAFF; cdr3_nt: TGTGCCAGCAGTTCACAGCCGAACACTGAAGCTTTCTTT
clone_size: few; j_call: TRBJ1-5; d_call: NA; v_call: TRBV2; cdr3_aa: CASSGTDSRPQHF; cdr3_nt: TGTGCCAGCAGTGGGACAGACAGCCGGCCCCAGCATTTT
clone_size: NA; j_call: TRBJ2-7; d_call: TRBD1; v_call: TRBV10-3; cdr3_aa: CASKGGGQGAYEQYF; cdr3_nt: TGTGCCTCCAAGGGGGGGGGACAGGGAGCCTACGAGCAGTACTTC
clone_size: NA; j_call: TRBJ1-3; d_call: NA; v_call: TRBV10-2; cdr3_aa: CASSDTGREAGNTIYF; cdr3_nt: TGCGCCAGCAGTGATACGGGCAGGGAGGCTGGAAACACCATATATTTT
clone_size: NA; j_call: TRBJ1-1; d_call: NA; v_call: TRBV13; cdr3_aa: CASSLGGTLNTEAFF; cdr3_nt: TGTGCCAGCAGCTTAGGTGGGACTTTGAACACTGAAGCTTTCTTT
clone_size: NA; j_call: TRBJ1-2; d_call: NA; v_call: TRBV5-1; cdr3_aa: CASSLTGRNYGYTF; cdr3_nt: TGCGCCAGCAGCTTGACAGGACGCAACTATGGCTACACCTTC
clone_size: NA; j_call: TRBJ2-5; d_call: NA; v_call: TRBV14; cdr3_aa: CASSLTTGETQYF; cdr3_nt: TGTGCCAGCAGCCTCACGACGGGAGAGACCCAGTACTTC
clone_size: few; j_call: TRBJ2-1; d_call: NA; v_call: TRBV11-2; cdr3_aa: CASSYAGNNEQFF; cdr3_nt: TGTGCCAGCAGCTATGCCGGTAACAATGAGCAGTTCTTC
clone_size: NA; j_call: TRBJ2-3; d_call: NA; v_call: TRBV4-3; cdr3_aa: CASSQEPPGGVTDTQYF; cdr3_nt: TGCGCCAGCAGCCAAGAACCCCCGGGCGGGGTCACAGATACGCAGTATTTT
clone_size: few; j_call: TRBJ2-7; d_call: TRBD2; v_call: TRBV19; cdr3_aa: CASSIGLASYEQYF; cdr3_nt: TGTGCCAGTAGTATAGGACTAGCGTCCTACGAGCAGTACTTC
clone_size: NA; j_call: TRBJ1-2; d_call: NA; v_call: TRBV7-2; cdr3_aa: CASSPAPETGGYTF; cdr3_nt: TGTGCCAGCAGCCCCGCCCCTGAAACCGGTGGCTACACCTTC